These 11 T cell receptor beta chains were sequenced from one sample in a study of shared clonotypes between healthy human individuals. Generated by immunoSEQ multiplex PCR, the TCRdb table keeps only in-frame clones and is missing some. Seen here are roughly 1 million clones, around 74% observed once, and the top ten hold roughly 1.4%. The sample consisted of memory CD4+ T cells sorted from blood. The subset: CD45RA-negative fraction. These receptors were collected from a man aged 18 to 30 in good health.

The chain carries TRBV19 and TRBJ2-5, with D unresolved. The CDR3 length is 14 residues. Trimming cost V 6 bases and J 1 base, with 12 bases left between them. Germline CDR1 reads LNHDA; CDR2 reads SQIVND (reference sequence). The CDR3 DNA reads TGTGCCAGTAGCCTATCGAGTTTCCAAGAGACCCAGTACTTC. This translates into CASSLSSFQETQYF. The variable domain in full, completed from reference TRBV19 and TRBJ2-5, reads DGGITQSPKYLFRKEGQNVTLSCEQNLNHDAMYWYRQDPGQGLRLIYYSQIVNDFQKGDIAEGYSVSREKKESFPLTVTSAQKNPTAFYLCASSLSSFQETQYFGPGTRLLVL.

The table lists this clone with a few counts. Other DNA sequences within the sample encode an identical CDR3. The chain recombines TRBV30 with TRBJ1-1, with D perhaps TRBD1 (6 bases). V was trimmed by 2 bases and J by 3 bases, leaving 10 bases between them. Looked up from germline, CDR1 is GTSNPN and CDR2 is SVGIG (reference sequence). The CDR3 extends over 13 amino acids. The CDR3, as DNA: TGTGCCTGGAGTAGAGGGGGAGACACTGAAGCTTTCTTT. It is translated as CAWSRGGDTEAFF.

CDR3: CARSRDSPLHF. Written as DNA, the CDR3 is TGTGCCAGGTCGAGGGATTCACCCCTCCACTTT. J is TRBJ1-6 and V is TRBV9; the D is unclear. This CDR3 comprises 11 residues. V lost 8 bases to trimming and J lost 8 bases, with 8 bases between them. From germline, CDR1 is SGDLS and CDR2 YYNGEE.

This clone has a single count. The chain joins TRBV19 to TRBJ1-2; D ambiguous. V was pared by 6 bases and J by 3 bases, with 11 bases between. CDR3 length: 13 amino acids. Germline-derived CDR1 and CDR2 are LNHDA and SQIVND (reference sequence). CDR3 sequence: CASRPQLHYGYTF. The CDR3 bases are TGTGCCAGTAGACCCCAACTACACTATGGCTACACCTTC.

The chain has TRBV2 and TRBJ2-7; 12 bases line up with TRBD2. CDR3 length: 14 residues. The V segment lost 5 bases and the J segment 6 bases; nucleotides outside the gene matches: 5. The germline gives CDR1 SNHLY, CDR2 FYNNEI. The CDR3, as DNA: TGTGCCAGCAGTTGGACTAGCGGGAATCGCGAGCAGTACTTC. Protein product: CASSWTSGNREQYF.

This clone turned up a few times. CDR3 sequence (DNA): TGCGCCAGCAAATTTAGAAGAGATCCAAGCAATCAGCCCCAGCATTTT. Translating gives CASKFRRDPSNQPQHF. The chain employs TRBV23-1 and TRBJ1-5; D is unresolved. TRBV23-1 is filed as an ORF, its function uncertain. The CDR3 sequence is 16 residues long. The V gene lost 7 bases and the J gene lost 1 base, with 17 bases spanning the gap.

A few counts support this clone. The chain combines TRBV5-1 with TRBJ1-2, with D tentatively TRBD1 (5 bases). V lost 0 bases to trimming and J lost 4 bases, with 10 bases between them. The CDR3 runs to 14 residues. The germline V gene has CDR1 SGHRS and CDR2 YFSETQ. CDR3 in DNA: TGCGCCAGCAGCTTGGCCCCAGGGACCTATGGCTACACCTTC. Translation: CASSLAPGTYGYTF.

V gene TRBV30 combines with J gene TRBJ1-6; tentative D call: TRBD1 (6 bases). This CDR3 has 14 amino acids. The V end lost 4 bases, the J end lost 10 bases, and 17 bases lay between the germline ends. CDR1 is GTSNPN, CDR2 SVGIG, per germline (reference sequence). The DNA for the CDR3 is TGTGCCTGGACAATCGCCCCAGGGGAATCACCCCTCCACTTT. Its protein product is CAWTIAPGESPLHF.

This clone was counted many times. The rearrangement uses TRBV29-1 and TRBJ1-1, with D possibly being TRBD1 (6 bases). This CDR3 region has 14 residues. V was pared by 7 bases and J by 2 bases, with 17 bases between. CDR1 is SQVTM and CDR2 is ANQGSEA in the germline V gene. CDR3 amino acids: CSANRVGVNTEAFF. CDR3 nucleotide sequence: TGCAGCGCCAACAGGGTGGGGGTTAACACTGAAGCTTTCTTT.

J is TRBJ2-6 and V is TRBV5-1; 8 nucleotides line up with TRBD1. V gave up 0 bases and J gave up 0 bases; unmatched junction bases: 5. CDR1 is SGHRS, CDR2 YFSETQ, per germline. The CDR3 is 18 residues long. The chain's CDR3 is CASSLGTGRGSGANVLTF. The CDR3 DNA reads TGCGCCAGCAGCTTGGGGACAGGGCGAGGCTCTGGGGCCAACGTCCTGACTTTC. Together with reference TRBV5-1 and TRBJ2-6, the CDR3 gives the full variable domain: KAGVTQTPRYLIKTRGQQVTLSCSPISGHRSVSWYQQTPGQGLQFLFEYFSETQRNKGNFPGRFSGRQFSNSRSEMNVSTLELGDSALYLCASSLGTGRGSGANVLTFGAGSRLTVL.

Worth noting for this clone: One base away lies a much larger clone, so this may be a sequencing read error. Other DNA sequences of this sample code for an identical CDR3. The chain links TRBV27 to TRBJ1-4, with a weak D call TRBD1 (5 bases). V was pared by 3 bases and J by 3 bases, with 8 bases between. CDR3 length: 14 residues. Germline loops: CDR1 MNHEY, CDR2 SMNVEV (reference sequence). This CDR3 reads CASSFGQANEKLFF. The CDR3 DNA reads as TGTGCCAGCAGTTTCGGACAAGCTAATGAAAAACTGTTTTTT. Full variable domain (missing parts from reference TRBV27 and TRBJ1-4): EAQVTQNPRYLITVTGKKLTVTCSQNMNHEYMSWYRQDPGLGLRQIYYSMNVEVTDKGDVPEGYKVSRKEKRNFPLILESPSPNQTSLYFCASSFGQANEKLFFGSGTQLSVL.